The 15 T cell receptor beta chains below were found in one sample sequenced in a study of cytomegalovirus exposure and HLA in healthy donors. The study ran its PCR with 60 Vbeta and 13 Jbeta primers. Using immunoSEQ multiplex PCR, the repertoire was profiled, and TCRdb retains in-frame clones only, with some absent. The sample has nearly 95,000 clones, about 7.6% seen once; the top ten hold about 2.3%. The sample consisted of PBMCs. The receptor source for this set is a man aged 50 or older in good health and CMV-seronegative.

V usage is TRBV28 and J usage is TRBJ2-3, with TRBD2 matching over 8 bases. The CDR3 runs 13 residues. Germline V gene lookup returns CDR1 MDHEN and CDR2 SYDVKM. With 7 bases clipped from V and 4 bases from J, the junction kept 4 bases outside the gene matches. The CDR3 sequence is CASKPGGADTQYF. The CDR3 bases are TGTGCCAGCAAACCGGGAGGGGCAGATACGCAGTATTTT. The complete variable domain, with remaining parts taken from reference TRBV28 and TRBJ2-3, reads DVKVTQSSRYLVKRTGEKVFLECVQDMDHENMFWYRQDPGLGLRLIYFSYDVKMKEKGDIPEGYSVSREKKERFSLILESASTNQTSMYLCASKPGGADTQYFGPGTRLTVL.

The chain uses TRBV6-5 and TRBJ2-3, with TRBD2 identical over 7 bases. CDR1 is MNHEY and CDR2 is SVGAGI in the germline V gene. This CDR3 is 16 amino acids long. The V gene end was trimmed by 2 bases and the J gene end by 0 bases; junction bases not matched to a gene: 5. The CDR3 sequence: CASSYMRGLSTDTQYF. The CDR3 DNA reads as TGTGCCAGCAGTTACATGAGGGGACTAAGCACAGATACGCAGTATTTT.

The chain recombines TRBV28 with TRBJ2-5, with a weak D call TRBD2 (5 bases). V was trimmed by 4 bases and J by 5 bases, leaving 14 bases between them. The CDR3 contains 14 residues. From germline, CDR1 is MDHEN and CDR2 SYDVKM. The CDR3 reads CASSSLDYGETQYF. For the CDR3, the DNA is TGTGCCAGCAGTTCCCTAGACTACGGGGAGACCCAGTACTTC.

This clone appeared a few times. The chain links TRBV28 to TRBJ2-7; 7 positions match TRBD1. V dropped 8 bases and J dropped 3; count of bases not matched to a gene: 4. This CDR3 region has 12 residues. The V gene's germline CDR1 is MDHEN and CDR2 SYDVKM. The DNA of the CDR3 is TGTGCCAGCCTGGGACAGAGCTACGAGCAGTACTTC. Translated: CASLGQSYEQYF.

This clone was recorded a few times. The chain uses TRBV10-3 and TRBJ1-2; TRBD1 agrees at 8 bases. Looked up from germline, CDR1 is ENHRY and CDR2 is SYGVKD. Trimming at V came to 3 bases and at J to 4 bases, leaving 13 bases not matched to a gene. The CDR3 covers 17 residues. The CDR3 here is CAISDFSGTGLTYGYTF. CDR3 DNA sequence: TGTGCCATCAGTGACTTCTCCGGGACAGGTTTAACCTATGGCTACACCTTC.

This clone was recorded a few times. The chain has TRBV9 and TRBJ2-3; a weak D match, TRBD2 (5 bases). CDR3 length equals 15 residues. V was shortened by 4 bases and J by 6 bases, with 18 bases between the two germline ends. CDR1 SGDLS and CDR2 YYNGEE come from the germline V gene. The CDR3 region is CASSQRVAPRDTQYF. The DNA for the CDR3 is TGTGCCAGCAGCCAAAGGGTAGCGCCTAGGGATACGCAGTATTTT.

The chain is built from TRBV5-4 and TRBJ2-5; 10 bases are shared with TRBD2. J gave up 7 bases and V 0 bases, and 9 bases lay outside the gene matches. From germline, CDR1 is SGHNT and CDR2 YYREEE (reference sequence). The CDR3 is 16 residues long. The DNA for the CDR3 is TGTGCCAGCAGCTTGGGGCTAGCGGGAGAAGGGATGACCCAGTACTTC. Translation: CASSLGLAGEGMTQYF.

Here the CDR3 DNA reads TGTGCCAGCACCCTGCAACTAGCAGACTACGAGCAGTACTTC. Translating gives CASTLQLADYEQYF. The rearrangement joins TRBV28 to TRBJ2-7, with D perhaps TRBD2 (6 bases). This CDR3 region has 14 residues. Germline V gene lookup returns CDR1 MDHEN and CDR2 SYDVKM. V lost 7 bases and J lost 3, with 16 bases in between. Variable domain in full (rest from reference TRBV28 and TRBJ2-7): DVKVTQSSRYLVKRTGEKVFLECVQDMDHENMFWYRQDPGLGLRLIYFSYDVKMKEKGDIPEGYSVSREKKERFSLILESASTNQTSMYLCASTLQLADYEQYFGPGTRLTVT.

This clone was recorded a few times. The chain couples TRBV6-6 to TRBJ2-7; tentative D call: TRBD2 (6 bases). CDR1 and CDR2 from the germline V gene are MNHNY and SVGAGI (reference sequence). Between the trimmed V and J ends, which lost 10 bases and 0 bases, there was a span of 19 bases. The CDR3 spans 15 residues. The CDR3 is CATLGRDSSSYEQYF. The CDR3 DNA reads as TGTGCCACCCTCGGGCGGGATTCAAGCTCCTACGAGCAGTACTTC.

J is TRBJ2-7 and V is TRBV4-1, with 9 bases matching TRBD2. Germline V gives CDR1 MGHRA, CDR2 YSYEKL. The CDR3 is 15 amino acids. Germline trimming cut 3 bases from V and 2 bases from J; bases unmatched to any gene: 5. CDR3 amino acids: CASSQIAGVAYEQYF. The CDR3 DNA sequence: TGCGCCAGCAGCCAGATAGCGGGAGTAGCCTACGAGCAGTACTTC.

This chain joins TRBV5-1 and TRBJ2-7, with D unclear. V lost 0 bases and J 4 bases, leaving 14 bases between the germline ends. This CDR3 comprises 15 residues. In germline, CDR1 is SGHRS, CDR2 YFSETQ. The CDR3 region has the DNA TGCGCCAGCAGCTTGGGGCCAGGCTTTATTTACGAGCAGTACTTC. Translated: CASSLGPGFIYEQYF. Together with reference TRBV5-1 and TRBJ2-7, the CDR3 gives the full variable domain: KAGVTQTPRYLIKTRGQQVTLSCSPISGHRSVSWYQQTPGQGLQFLFEYFSETQRNKGNFPGRFSGRQFSNSRSEMNVSTLELGDSALYLCASSLGPGFIYEQYFGPGTRLTVT.

The V and J genes are TRBV30 and TRBJ2-1; 11 bases line up with TRBD2. Germline V gives CDR1 GTSNPN, CDR2 SVGIG (reference sequence). V lost 3 bases, J lost 3 bases, and 7 bases stayed unmatched. The CDR3 length is 16 residues. CDR3 DNA sequence: TGTGCCTGGAGCGCCGGGACTAGCGGCATCTACAATGAGCAGTTCTTC. This encodes CAWSAGTSGIYNEQFF. Looking up the rest from reference TRBV30 and TRBJ2-1 gives the full variable domain: SQTIHQWPATLVQPVGSPLSLECTVEGTSNPNLYWYRQAAGRGLQLLFYSVGIGQISSEVPQNLSASRPQDRQFILSSKKLLLSDSGFYLCAWSAGTSGIYNEQFFGPGTRLTVL.

This chain uses TRBV5-1 with TRBJ1-6, with 10 bases matching TRBD1. J lost 8 bases, V lost 4 bases, and 3 bases had no gene match. This CDR3 has 14 amino acids. The germline CDR1 and CDR2 sequences are SGHRS and YFSETQ. CDR3 in amino acids: CASSPDRGDSPLHF. CDR3 DNA: TGCGCCAGCAGCCCGGACAGGGGGGATTCACCCCTCCACTTT.

This chain connects TRBV27 to TRBJ2-7; no reliable D call. The CDR3 has 13 amino acids. The germline V gene has CDR1 MNHEY and CDR2 SMNVEV (reference sequence). V gave up 0 bases and J gave up 5 bases, with 8 bases separating them. For the CDR3, the DNA is TGTGCCAGCAGTTTATCCGTATCCCACGAGCAGTACTTC. Translation: CASSLSVSHEQYF.

V and J are TRBV15 and TRBJ1-4; 9 bases are a match to TRBD1. V was pared by 3 bases and J by 8 bases, with 10 bases of the junction left unmatched. Germline CDR1 LNHNV, CDR2 YYDKDF (reference sequence). There are 16 residues in the CDR3. In DNA form, the CDR3 reads TGTGCCACCAGCAGTCCTTGGACAGGGGTGAGGGAAAAACTGTTTTTT. Residues: CATSSPWTGVREKLFF.